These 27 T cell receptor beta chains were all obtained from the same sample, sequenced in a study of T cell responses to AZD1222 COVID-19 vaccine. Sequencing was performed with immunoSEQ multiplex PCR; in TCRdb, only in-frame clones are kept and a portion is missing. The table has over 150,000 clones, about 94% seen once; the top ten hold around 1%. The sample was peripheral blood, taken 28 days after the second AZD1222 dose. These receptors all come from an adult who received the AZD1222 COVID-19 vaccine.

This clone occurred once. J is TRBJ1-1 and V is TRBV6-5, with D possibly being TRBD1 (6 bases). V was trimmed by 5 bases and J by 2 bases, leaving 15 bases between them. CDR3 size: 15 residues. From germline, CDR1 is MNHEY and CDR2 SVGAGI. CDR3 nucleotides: TGTGCCAGCAGTCGGGGGGGGGCCGTTAACACTGAAGCTTTCTTT. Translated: CASSRGGAVNTEAFF.

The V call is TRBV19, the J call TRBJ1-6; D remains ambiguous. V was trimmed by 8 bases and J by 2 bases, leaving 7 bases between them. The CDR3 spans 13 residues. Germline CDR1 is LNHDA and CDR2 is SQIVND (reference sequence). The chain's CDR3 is CASHGTYNSPLHF. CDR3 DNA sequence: TGTGCCAGTCACGGGACCTATAATTCACCCCTCCACTTT.

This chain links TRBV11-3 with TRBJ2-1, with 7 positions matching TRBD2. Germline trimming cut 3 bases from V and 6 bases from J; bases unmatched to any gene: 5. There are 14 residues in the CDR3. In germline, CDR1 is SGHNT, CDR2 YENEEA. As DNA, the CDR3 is TGTGCCAGCAGCTTGGGAGGGGTTGGCAATGAGCAGTTCTTC. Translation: CASSLGGVGNEQFF.

The CDR3 DNA sequence: TGTGCCATCCTCGGGGACAGCACAGATACGCAGTATTTT. Protein product: CAILGDSTDTQYF. This chain links TRBV10-3 with TRBJ2-3; D possibly uses TRBD1 or TRBD2 (5 bases each). The V end lost 8 bases, the J end lost 0 bases, and 9 bases lay between the germline ends. The CDR3 totals 13 residues. Germline assignment: CDR1 ENHRY and CDR2 SYGVKD.

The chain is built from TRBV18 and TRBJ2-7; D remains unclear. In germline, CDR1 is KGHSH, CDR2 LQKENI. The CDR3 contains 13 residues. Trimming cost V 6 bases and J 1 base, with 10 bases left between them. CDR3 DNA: TGTGCCAGCTCGAACCTGGATTCCTACGAGCAGTACTTC. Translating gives CASSNLDSYEQYF. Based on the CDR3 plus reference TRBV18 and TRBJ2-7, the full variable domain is NAGVMQNPRHLVRRRGQEARLRCSPMKGHSHVYWYRQLPEEGLKFMVYLQKENIIDESGMPKERFSAEFPKEGPSILRIQQVVRGDSAAYFCASSNLDSYEQYFGPGTRLTVT.

The CDR3 sequence is CASSARIASSYEQYF. The DNA for the CDR3 is TGTGCCAGCAGCGCCAGGATAGCGTCTTCCTACGAGCAGTACTTC. V is TRBV7-9 and J is TRBJ2-7; the D gene is possibly TRBD2 (5 bases). The CDR3 loop spans 15 amino acids. The ends were cut back, 5 bases at V and 1 base at J, with 15 bases in the middle. CDR1 and CDR2 (germline): SEHNR, FQNEAQ (reference sequence). Complete variable domain (other parts from reference TRBV7-9 and TRBJ2-7): DTGVSQNPRHKITKRGQNVTFRCDPISEHNRLYWYRQTLGQGPEFLTYFQNEAQLEKSRLLSDRFSAERPKGSFSTLEIQRTEQGDSAMYLCASSARIASSYEQYFGPGTRLTVT.

The CDR3 spells CASSLQGGTDTQYF. CDR3 in DNA: TGTGCCAGCAGCTTACAGGGTGGCACAGATACGCAGTATTTT. The chain has TRBV11-2 and TRBJ2-3; D possibly corresponds to TRBD1 (5 bases). Trimming took 2 bases from V and 1 from J, leaving 7 bases between them. The germline V gene encodes CDR1 SGHAT and CDR2 FQNNGV. The CDR3 is 14 residues long.

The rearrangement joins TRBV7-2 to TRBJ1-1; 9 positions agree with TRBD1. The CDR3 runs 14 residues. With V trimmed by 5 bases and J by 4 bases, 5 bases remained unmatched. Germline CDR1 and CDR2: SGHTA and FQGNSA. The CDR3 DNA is TGTGCCAGCAGCAGAGGACAGGGGAGCACTGAAGCTTTCTTT. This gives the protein CASSRGQGSTEAFF.

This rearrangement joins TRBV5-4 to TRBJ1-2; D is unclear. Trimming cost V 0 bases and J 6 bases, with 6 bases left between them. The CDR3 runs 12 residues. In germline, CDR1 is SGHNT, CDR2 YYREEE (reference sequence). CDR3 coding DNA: TGTGCCAGCAGCTTGGATGGGGATGGCTACACCTTC. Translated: CASSLDGDGYTF.

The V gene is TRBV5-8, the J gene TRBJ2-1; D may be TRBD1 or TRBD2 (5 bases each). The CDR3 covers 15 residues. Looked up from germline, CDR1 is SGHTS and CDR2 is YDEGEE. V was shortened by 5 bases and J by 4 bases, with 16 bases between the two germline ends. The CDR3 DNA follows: TGTGCCAGCAGGTTGAGGGGAGCCCCTTACAATGAGCAGTTCTTC. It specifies CASRLRGAPYNEQFF.

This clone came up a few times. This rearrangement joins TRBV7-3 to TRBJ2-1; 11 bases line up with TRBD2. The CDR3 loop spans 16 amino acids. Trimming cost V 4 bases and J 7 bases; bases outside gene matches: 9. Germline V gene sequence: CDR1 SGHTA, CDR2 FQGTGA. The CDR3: CASSSSLAGGRNEQFF. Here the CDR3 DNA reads TGTGCCAGCAGCTCAAGTCTAGCGGGGGGACGGAATGAGCAGTTCTTC.

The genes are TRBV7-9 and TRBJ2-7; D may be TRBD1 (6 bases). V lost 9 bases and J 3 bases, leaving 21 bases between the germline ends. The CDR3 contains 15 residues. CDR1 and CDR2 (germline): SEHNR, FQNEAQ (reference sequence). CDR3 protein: CASNSRGWDNYEQYF. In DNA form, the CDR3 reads TGTGCCAGTAACTCACGTGGGTGGGACAACTACGAGCAGTACTTC. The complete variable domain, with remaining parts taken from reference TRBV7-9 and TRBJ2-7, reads DTGVSQNPRHKITKRGQNVTFRCDPISEHNRLYWYRQTLGQGPEFLTYFQNEAQLEKSRLLSDRFSAERPKGSFSTLEIQRTEQGDSAMYLCASNSRGWDNYEQYFGPGTRLTVT.

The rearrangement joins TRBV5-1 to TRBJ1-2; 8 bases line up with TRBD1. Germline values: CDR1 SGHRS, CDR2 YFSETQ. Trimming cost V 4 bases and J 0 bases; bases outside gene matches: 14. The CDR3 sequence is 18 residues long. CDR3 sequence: CASSPMSRDRIANYGYTF. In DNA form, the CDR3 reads TGCGCCAGCAGCCCTATGTCCCGGGACAGGATTGCTAACTATGGCTACACCTTC. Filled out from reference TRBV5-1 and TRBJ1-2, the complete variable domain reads KAGVTQTPRYLIKTRGQQVTLSCSPISGHRSVSWYQQTPGQGLQFLFEYFSETQRNKGNFPGRFSGRQFSNSRSEMNVSTLELGDSALYLCASSPMSRDRIANYGYTFGSGTRLTVV.

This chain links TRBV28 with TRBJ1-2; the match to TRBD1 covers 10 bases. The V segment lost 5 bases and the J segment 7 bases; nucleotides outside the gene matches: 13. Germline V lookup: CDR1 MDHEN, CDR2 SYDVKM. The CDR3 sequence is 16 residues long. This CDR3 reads CASSLPGRQGASGYTF. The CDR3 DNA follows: TGTGCCAGCAGTCTTCCTGGACGACAGGGGGCCAGTGGCTACACCTTC.

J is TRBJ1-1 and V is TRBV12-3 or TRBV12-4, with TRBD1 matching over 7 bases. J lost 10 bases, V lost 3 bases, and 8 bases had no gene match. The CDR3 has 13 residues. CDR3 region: CASSFGTAKGAFF. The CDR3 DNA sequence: TGTGCCAGCAGTTTCGGGACAGCGAAGGGAGCTTTCTTT.

CDR3 nucleotides: TGTGCCAGCAGCGGACAGGATGGGCGTGAAAAACTGTTTTTT. This translates into CASSGQDGREKLFF. This chain uses TRBV2 with TRBJ1-4; 7 nucleotides agree with TRBD1. The germline V gene encodes CDR1 SNHLY and CDR2 FYNNEI. Losses at the gene ends were 6 bases for V and 7 bases for J; bases not matched to a gene: 8. The CDR3 is made up of 14 amino acids.

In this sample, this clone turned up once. CDR3 sequence: CASSSRWRGGLGVIIETQYF. The DNA of the CDR3 is TGTGCCAGCAGTTCACGGTGGCGGGGGGGCCTTGGGGTTATTATAGAGACCCAGTACTTC. The chain couples TRBV28 to TRBJ2-5; 9 positions agree with TRBD2. CDR3 length: 20 residues. Looked up from germline, CDR1 is MDHEN and CDR2 is SYDVKM. Unmatched junction bases numbered 22, after V lost 4 bases and J lost 4 bases.

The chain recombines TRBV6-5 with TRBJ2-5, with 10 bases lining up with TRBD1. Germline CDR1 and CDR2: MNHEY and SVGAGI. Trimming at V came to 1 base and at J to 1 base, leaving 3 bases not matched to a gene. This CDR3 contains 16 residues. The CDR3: CASSYLGTGAQETQYF. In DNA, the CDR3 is TGTGCCAGCAGTTACTTAGGGACAGGGGCCCAAGAGACCCAGTACTTC.

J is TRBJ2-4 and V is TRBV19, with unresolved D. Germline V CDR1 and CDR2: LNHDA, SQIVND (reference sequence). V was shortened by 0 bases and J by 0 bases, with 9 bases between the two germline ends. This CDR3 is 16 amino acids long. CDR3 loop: CASSIDYSTAKNIQYF. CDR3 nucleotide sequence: TGTGCCAGTAGTATAGACTATTCAACAGCCAAAAACATTCAGTACTTC.

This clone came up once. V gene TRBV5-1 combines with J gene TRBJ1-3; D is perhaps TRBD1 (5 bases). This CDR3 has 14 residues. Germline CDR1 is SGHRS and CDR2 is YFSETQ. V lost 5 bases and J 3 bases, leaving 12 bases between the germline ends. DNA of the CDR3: TGCGCCAGCAGGCGGCAGGGTTATGGAAACACCATATATTTT. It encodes CASRRQGYGNTIYF.

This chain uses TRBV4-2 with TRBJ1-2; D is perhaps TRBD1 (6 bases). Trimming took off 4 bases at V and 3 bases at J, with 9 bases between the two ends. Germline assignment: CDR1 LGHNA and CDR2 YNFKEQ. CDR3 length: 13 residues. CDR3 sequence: CASSPGEYYGYTF. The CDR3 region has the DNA TGTGCCAGCAGCCCAGGGGAGTACTATGGCTACACCTTC.

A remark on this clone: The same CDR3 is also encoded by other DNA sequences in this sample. CDR3 in DNA: TGTGCCAGCAGCCAGGGTAGCAATCAGCCCCAGCATTTT. This translates into CASSQGSNQPQHF. The chain links TRBV3-1 (or the pseudogene TRBV3-2) to TRBJ1-5; unclear D gene. Between the trimmed V and J ends, which lost 3 bases and 0 bases, there was a span of 3 bases. The CDR3 loop spans 13 amino acids. Germline V lookup: CDR1 LGHDT, CDR2 YNNKEL (reference sequence).

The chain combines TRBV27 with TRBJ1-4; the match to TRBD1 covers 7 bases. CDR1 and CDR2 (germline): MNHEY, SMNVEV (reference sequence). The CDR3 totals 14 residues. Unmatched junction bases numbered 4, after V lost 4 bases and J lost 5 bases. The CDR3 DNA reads TGTGCCAGCAGTTCGGGACAGAGGAATGAAAAACTGTTTTTT. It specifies CASSSGQRNEKLFF. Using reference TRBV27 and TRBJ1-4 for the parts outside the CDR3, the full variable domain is EAQVTQNPRYLITVTGKKLTVTCSQNMNHEYMSWYRQDPGLGLRQIYYSMNVEVTDKGDVPEGYKVSRKEKRNFPLILESPSPNQTSLYFCASSSGQRNEKLFFGSGTQLSVL.

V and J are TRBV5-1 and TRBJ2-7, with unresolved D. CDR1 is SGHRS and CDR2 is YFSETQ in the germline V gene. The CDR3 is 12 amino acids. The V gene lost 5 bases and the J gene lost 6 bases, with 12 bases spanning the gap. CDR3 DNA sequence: TGCGCCAGCAGTCCCCCAAACATCGAGCAGTACTTC. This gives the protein CASSPPNIEQYF.

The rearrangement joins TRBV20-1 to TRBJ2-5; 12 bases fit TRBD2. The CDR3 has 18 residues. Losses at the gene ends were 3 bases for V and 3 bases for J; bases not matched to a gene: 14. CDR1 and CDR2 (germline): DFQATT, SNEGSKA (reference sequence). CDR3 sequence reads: CSASRSLAASGGEETQYF. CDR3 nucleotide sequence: TGCAGTGCTAGTCGATCCCTCGCGGCTAGCGGGGGGGAAGAGACCCAGTACTTC.

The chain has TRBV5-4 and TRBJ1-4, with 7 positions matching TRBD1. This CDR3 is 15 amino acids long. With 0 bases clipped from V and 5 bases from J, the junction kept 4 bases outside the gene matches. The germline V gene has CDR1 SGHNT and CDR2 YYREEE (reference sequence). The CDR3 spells CASSLGQGSNEKLFF. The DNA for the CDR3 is TGTGCCAGCAGCTTGGGACAGGGAAGCAATGAAAAACTGTTTTTT.

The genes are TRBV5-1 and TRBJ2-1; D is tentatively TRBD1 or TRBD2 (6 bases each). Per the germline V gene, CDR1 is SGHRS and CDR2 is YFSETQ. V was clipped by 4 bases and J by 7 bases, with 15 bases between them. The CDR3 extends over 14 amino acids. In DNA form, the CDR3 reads TGCGCCAGCAGCCAGGGACAAGGAGGGAATGAGCAGTTCTTC. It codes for CASSQGQGGNEQFF.